This passage covers 5 T cell receptor beta chains from one sample sequenced in a study of T cell repertoires in cytomegalovirus infection. These receptors' antigens are unknown. TCRdb redid the calling of the reads with MiXCR, one entry per CDR3 protein. The sample lists over 250,000 distinct CDR3 sequences, roughly a fifth occurring once. The material was cultured PBMCs, obtained from culture after CMV antigen stimulation. These receptors were obtained from a human donor in good health (CMV status not recorded). Some clones in this sample may be carry-over from other donors' samples.

The chain has TRBV6-2 or TRBV6-3 and TRBJ2-3, with 9 positions matching TRBD2. The CDR3 length is 15 residues. The germline gives CDR1 MNHEY, CDR2 SVGEGT. V dropped 6 bases and J dropped 4; count of bases not matched to a gene: 8. The CDR3: CASRLLAGMADTQYF. In nucleotides, the CDR3 is TGTGCCAGCAGACTCCTAGCGGGAATGGCAGATACGCAGTATTTT.

This clonotype was found a few times. The V call is TRBV5-4, the J call TRBJ2-5; perhaps TRBD1 as D (6 bases). Trimming removed 2 bases from V and 4 bases from J, with 15 bases in between. The CDR3 runs 15 residues. CDR1 is SGHNT and CDR2 is YYREEE in the germline V gene (reference sequence). As DNA, the CDR3 is TGTGCCAGCAGCTTCCAGGGGTCCCCCCCAGAGACCCAGTACTTC. Protein product: CASSFQGSPPETQYF.

The V call is TRBV19, the J call TRBJ1-5, with 12 bases aligning to TRBD1. This CDR3 has 15 residues. Trimming cost V 6 bases and J 7 bases; bases outside gene matches: 7. Per the germline V gene, CDR1 is LNHDA and CDR2 is SQIVND (reference sequence). The CDR3 bases are TGTGCCAGTAGCCCAGGGACAGGGGGCATACAGCCCCAGCATTTT. Its protein product is CASSPGTGGIQPQHF.

This clonotype was recorded at least ten times. V usage is TRBV7-2 and J usage is TRBJ2-1, with 7 nucleotides matching TRBD2. Germline V gene sequence: CDR1 SGHTA, CDR2 FQGNSA. Trimming at V came to 7 bases and at J to 9 bases, leaving 15 bases not matched to a gene. The CDR3 is made up of 15 amino acids. Here the CDR3 reads CASTFGGGRSGEQFF. Here the CDR3 DNA reads TGTGCCAGCACCTTTGGGGGGGGGAGGTCAGGTGAGCAGTTCTTC.

This clonotype was picked up many times. This sequence joins TRBV28 and TRBJ2-1, with 10 bases identical to TRBD2. V trimming: 5 bases; J trimming: 6 bases; junction bases outside the gene matches: 10. In germline, CDR1 is MDHEN, CDR2 SYDVKM. The CDR3 spans 16 residues. CDR3 protein: CASSGPTSGASNEQFF. CDR3 DNA: TGTGCCAGCAGTGGGCCAACTAGCGGGGCCTCCAATGAGCAGTTCTTC.